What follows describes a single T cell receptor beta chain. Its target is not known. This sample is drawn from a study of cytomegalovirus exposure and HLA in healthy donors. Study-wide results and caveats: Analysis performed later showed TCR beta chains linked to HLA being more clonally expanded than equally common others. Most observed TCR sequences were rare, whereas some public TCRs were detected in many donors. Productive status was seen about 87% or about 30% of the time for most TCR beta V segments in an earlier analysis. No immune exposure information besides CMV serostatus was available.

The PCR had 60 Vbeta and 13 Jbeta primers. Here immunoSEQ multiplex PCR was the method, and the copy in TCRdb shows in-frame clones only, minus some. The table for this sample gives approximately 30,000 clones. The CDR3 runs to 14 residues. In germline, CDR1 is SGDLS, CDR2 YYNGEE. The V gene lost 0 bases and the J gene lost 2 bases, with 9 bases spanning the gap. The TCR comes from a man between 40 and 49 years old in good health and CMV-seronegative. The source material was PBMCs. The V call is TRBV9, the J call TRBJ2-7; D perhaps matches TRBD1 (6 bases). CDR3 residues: CASSVGTDAYEQYF. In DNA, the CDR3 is TGTGCCAGCAGCGTAGGGACAGATGCCTACGAGCAGTACTTC.